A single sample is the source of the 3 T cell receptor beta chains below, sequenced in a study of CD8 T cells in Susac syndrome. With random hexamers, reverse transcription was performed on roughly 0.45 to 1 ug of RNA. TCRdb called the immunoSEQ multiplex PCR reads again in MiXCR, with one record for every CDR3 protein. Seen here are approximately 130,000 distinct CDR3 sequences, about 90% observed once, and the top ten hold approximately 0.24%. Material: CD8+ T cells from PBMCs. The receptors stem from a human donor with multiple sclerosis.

CDR3 sequence reads: CASRLQGNEQYF. CDR3 coding DNA: TGTGCCAGCAGACTACAGGGGAACGAGCAGTACTTC. This sequence joins TRBV7-9 and TRBJ2-7, with 7 bases that match TRBD1. CDR3 length: 12 amino acids. V gave up 6 bases and J gave up 5 bases; unmatched junction bases: 4. From germline, CDR1 is SEHNR and CDR2 FQNEAQ (reference sequence).

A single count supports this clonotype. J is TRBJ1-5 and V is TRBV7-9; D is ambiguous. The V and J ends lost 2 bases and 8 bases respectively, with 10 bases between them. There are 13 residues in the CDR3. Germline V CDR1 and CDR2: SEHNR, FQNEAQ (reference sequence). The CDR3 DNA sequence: TGTGCCAGCAGCTTAACAGTGTGGGAGCCCCAGCATTTT. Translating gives CASSLTVWEPQHF.

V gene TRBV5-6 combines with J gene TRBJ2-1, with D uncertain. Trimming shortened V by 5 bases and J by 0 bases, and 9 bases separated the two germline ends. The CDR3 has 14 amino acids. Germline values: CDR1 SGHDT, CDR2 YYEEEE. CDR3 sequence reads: CASSFSSSYNEQFF. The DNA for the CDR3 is TGTGCCAGCAGTTTTAGCAGCTCCTACAATGAGCAGTTCTTC.